Below, one T cell receptor beta chain is given with its context. TCRdb's copy holds only in-frame clones and misses some; the assay was immunoSEQ multiplex PCR. The sample consists of roughly 120,000 clones, roughly nine tenths of them appearing once. The data belong to a study of blood T cell repertoires in COVID-19. Germline V gene lookup returns CDR1 SGHRS and CDR2 YFSETQ. The CDR3 contains 13 residues. V gave up 0 bases and J gave up 10 bases, with 13 bases separating them. The TCR comes from a man aged 70-80 years who had recovered from COVID-19. The sample was peripheral blood. The chain has TRBV5-1 and TRBJ1-1; D unclear. In DNA form, the CDR3 reads TGCGCCAGCAGCTTGGACGGAGGGATAGGAGCTTTCTTT. Residues: CASSLDGGIGAFF.